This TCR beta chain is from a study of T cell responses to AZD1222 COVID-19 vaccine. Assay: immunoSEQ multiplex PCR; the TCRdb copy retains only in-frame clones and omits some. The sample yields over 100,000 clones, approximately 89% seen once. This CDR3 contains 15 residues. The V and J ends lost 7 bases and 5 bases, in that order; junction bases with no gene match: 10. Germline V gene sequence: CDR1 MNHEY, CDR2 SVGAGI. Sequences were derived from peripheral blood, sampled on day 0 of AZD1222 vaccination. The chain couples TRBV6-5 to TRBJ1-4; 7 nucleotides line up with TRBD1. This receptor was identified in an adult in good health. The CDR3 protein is CASTLGQARNEKLFF. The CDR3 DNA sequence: TGTGCCAGCACTTTAGGACAGGCACGAAATGAAAAACTGTTTTTT.